The following is a T cell receptor beta chain sequence with its context. Seattle cases were enrolled at active infection and followed longitudinally. The record originates from a study of blood T cell repertoires in COVID-19. The overall study: The origin of the acute and convalescent COVID-19 samples was the United States, Italy and Spain. PBMCs, B-cell-depleted T cells, or T cells provided the cDNA or gDNA that made up the material.

This table comes from immunoSEQ multiplex PCR, and its TCRdb copy is limited to in-frame clones, with some not included. The sample lists over 250,000 clones; approximately 88% were seen once. This CDR3 is 15 amino acids long. CDR1 is MDHEN and CDR2 is SYDVKM in the germline V gene. V lost 3 bases, J lost 5 bases, and 7 bases stayed unmatched. The TCR comes from a woman in her 70s with COVID-19, enrolled during active disease. The chain combines TRBV28 with TRBJ1-2; 9 positions match TRBD1. Source material: peripheral blood. CDR3 loop: CASSFGDRVRYGYTF. CDR3 coding DNA: TGTGCCAGCAGTTTCGGGGACAGGGTGAGATATGGCTACACCTTC.